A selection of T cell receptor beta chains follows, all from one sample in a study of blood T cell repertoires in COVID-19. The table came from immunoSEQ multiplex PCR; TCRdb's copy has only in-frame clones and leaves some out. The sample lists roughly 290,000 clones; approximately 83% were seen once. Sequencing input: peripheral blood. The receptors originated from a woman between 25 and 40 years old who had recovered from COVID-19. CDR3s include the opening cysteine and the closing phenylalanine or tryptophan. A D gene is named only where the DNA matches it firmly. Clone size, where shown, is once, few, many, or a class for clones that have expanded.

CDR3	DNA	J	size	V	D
CASSLREINQPQHF	TGTGCCAGCAGTTTAAGGGAGATCAATCAGCCCCAGCATTTT	TRBJ1-5	NA	TRBV28	NA
CASSPLGMLGLAGDGTSTDTQYF	TGTGCCAGCAGCCCCTTGGGGATGTTAGGACTAGCGGGAGACGGGACTAGCACAGATACGCAGTATTTT	TRBJ2-3	NA	TRBV3-1/TRBV3-2	TRBD2
CASGAGGSYEQYF	TGTGCCAGCGGGGCGGGAGGCTCCTACGAGCAGTACTTC	TRBJ2-7	NA	TRBV25-1	TRBD2
CASSLAWQGTEAFF	TGCGCCAGCAGCTTGGCCTGGCAGGGGACTGAAGCTTTCTTT	TRBJ1-1	NA	TRBV5-1	NA
CASATGLGYTF	TGTGCCAGCGCAACAGGGCTTGGCTACACCTTC	TRBJ1-2	NA	TRBV28	NA
CASSQVVTTSGGLLDNEQFF	TGTGCCAGCAGCCAAGTTGTCACTACTAGCGGGGGGCTATTGGACAATGAGCAGTTCTTC	TRBJ2-1	NA	TRBV4-2	TRBD2
CAWSVGTGYYEQYF	TGTGCCTGGAGTGTGGGGACAGGCTACTACGAGCAGTACTTC	TRBJ2-7	NA	TRBV30	TRBD1
CASSVPSGAPFIYEQFF	TGTGCCAGCAGTGTCCCCAGCGGAGCCCCATTTATATATGAGCAGTTCTTC	TRBJ2-1	NA	TRBV28	NA
CASSLRTSGSPDTQYF	TGTGCCAGCAGCCTAAGGACTAGCGGGAGTCCAGATACGCAGTATTTT	TRBJ2-3	NA	TRBV3-1/TRBV3-2	TRBD2
CATSGGSQIGELFF	TGTGCCACAAGCGGGGGATCTCAGATCGGGGAGCTGTTTTTT	TRBJ2-2	once	TRBV10-3	TRBD2
CASSEGLGPQHF	TGCGCCAGCAGTGAGGGTCTAGGGCCCCAGCATTTT	TRBJ1-5	NA	TRBV10-2	NA
CASNIYRVTDTQYF	TGCGCCAGCAATATCTACAGGGTCACAGATACGCAGTATTTT	TRBJ2-3	NA	TRBV5-1	NA
CSARSRAEAFF	TGCAGTGCTAGAAGCAGGGCTGAAGCTTTCTTT	TRBJ1-1	NA	TRBV20-1	NA
CAISEPPSGTDTQYF	TGTGCCATCAGTGAACCCCCTAGCGGGACAGATACGCAGTATTTT	TRBJ2-3	NA	TRBV10-3	TRBD2
CASSKEEQGEQYF	TGTGCCAGCAGCAAAGAGGAACAGGGCGAGCAGTACTTC	TRBJ2-7	NA	TRBV21-1	NA
CASSLGQGDTEAFF	TGTGCCAGCAGCTTAGGACAGGGTGACACTGAAGCTTTCTTT	TRBJ1-1	NA	TRBV7-8	TRBD1
CATSRDRGQGNTIYF	TGTGCCACCAGCAGAGATAGGGGACAGGGAAACACCATATATTTT	TRBJ1-3	NA	TRBV15	TRBD1
CASSILPSGQETQYF	TGTGCCAGCAGCATACTTCCCAGCGGCCAAGAGACCCAGTACTTC	TRBJ2-5	once	TRBV7-9	NA
CASSLLAGTGELFF	TGTGCCAGCAGTTTGCTAGCGGGCACCGGGGAGCTGTTTTTT	TRBJ2-2	NA	TRBV28	TRBD2
CATRSSREGPETQYF	TGTGCCACCAGGTCCTCGCGGGAGGGCCCAGAGACCCAGTACTTC	TRBJ2-5	NA	TRBV15	TRBD2
CASNRLAGLEETQYF	TGTGCCAGCAACCGCTTAGCGGGATTGGAAGAGACCCAGTACTTC	TRBJ2-5	NA	TRBV9	TRBD2
CAWSVQGEGGYTF	TGTGCCTGGAGTGTCCAGGGGGAAGGAGGCTACACCTTC	TRBJ1-2	NA	TRBV30	TRBD1
CASSLRGELDEQYF	TGTGCCAGCAGTTTGAGAGGCGAATTGGACGAGCAGTACTTC	TRBJ2-7	once	TRBV28	NA
CASSVDEEQPQHF	TGTGCCAGCAGCGTAGACGAGGAACAGCCCCAGCATTTT	TRBJ1-5	NA	TRBV9	NA
CASSSWTGLNTEAFF	TGTGCCAGCAGCTCTTGGACAGGGCTGAACACTGAAGCTTTCTTT	TRBJ1-1	NA	TRBV7-2	TRBD1
CASGSLEKLFF	TGTGCCAGCGGCAGTCTTGAAAAACTGTTTTTT	TRBJ1-4	NA	TRBV7-8	NA
CASSIQAATNEKLFF	TGTGCCAGCAGTATCCAGGCTGCAACTAATGAAAAACTGTTTTTT	TRBJ1-4	NA	TRBV6-5	NA
CASSSQGGGANVLTF	TGTGCCAGCAGCTCACAGGGGGGTGGGGCCAACGTCCTGACTTTC	TRBJ2-6	NA	TRBV5-4	TRBD1
CASSPDQAGNTIYF	TGTGCCAGCAGCCCCGACCAGGCTGGAAACACCATATATTTT	TRBJ1-3	NA	TRBV7-2	NA
CASSGGQGVGTEAFF	TGCGCCAGCAGTGGGGGACAGGGGGTTGGCACTGAAGCTTTCTTT	TRBJ1-1	few	TRBV10-2	TRBD1
CASSLSGGDLVEQYF	TGTGCCAGCAGTCTTAGCGGGGGGGACTTGGTCGAGCAGTACTTC	TRBJ2-7	NA	TRBV7-2	TRBD2
CASSLTYSGKGTQYF	TGTGCCAGCAGCTTGACCTATAGCGGGAAGGGTACGCAGTATTTT	TRBJ2-3	once	TRBV7-9	TRBD2
CASSGASGRAFAYEQYF	TGTGCCAGCAGTGGAGCTAGCGGGAGGGCCTTTGCGTACGAGCAGTACTTC	TRBJ2-7	NA	TRBV25-1	TRBD2
CASSGGRFSPLHF	TGTGCCAGCAGCGGGGGGCGCTTTTCACCCCTCCACTTT	TRBJ1-6	NA	TRBV6-5	NA
CASSIYLAAGASSYEQYF	TGTGCCAGTAGTATCTACTTGGCGGCAGGGGCGTCCTCCTACGAGCAGTACTTC	TRBJ2-7	NA	TRBV19	NA
CASSIESNEKLFF	TGTGCCAGTAGTATAGAATCAAATGAAAAACTGTTTTTT	TRBJ1-4	few	TRBV19	NA
CSARSLDTQYF	TGCAGTGCCCGGTCGCTAGATACGCAGTATTTT	TRBJ2-3	once	TRBV20-1	NA
CASSPGTGGYEQYF	TGTGCCAGCAGCCCCGGGACAGGGGGCTACGAGCAGTACTTC	TRBJ2-7	NA	TRBV11-2	TRBD1
CAWSVRGAEAFF	TGTGCCTGGAGTGTACGGGGGGCTGAAGCTTTCTTT	TRBJ1-1	NA	TRBV30	NA
CASSRGTGDYGYTF	TGTGCCAGCAGCCGGGGGACAGGGGACTATGGCTACACCTTC	TRBJ1-2	NA	TRBV14	TRBD1
CASSPLPASATNEQFF	TGTGCCAGCAGTCCCCTCCCGGCTAGCGCGACCAATGAGCAGTTCTTC	TRBJ2-1	once	TRBV27	NA
CASSYSPGQGFDEQYF	TGCGCCAGCAGCTATTCCCCGGGACAGGGTTTTGACGAGCAGTACTTC	TRBJ2-7	NA	TRBV5-1	TRBD1
CASSPSGSTADTQYF	TGTGCCAGCAGCCCTAGCGGGAGTACGGCAGATACGCAGTATTTT	TRBJ2-3	once	TRBV9	TRBD2
CASSFTGSDYGYTF	TGTGCCAGCAGCTTTACAGGGAGCGACTATGGCTACACCTTC	TRBJ1-2	NA	TRBV7-8	NA
CAWRQTGTYNSPLHF	TGTGCCTGGAGACAGACCGGGACCTATAATTCACCCCTCCACTTT	TRBJ1-6	NA	TRBV30	NA
CSVEGRAKNIQYF	TGCAGCGTTGAAGGGAGAGCCAAAAACATTCAGTACTTC	TRBJ2-4	NA	TRBV29-1	NA
CASSLAQGGHPSSYEQYF	TGTGCCAGCAGCCTGGCACAGGGGGGGCATCCCAGCTCCTACGAGCAGTACTTC	TRBJ2-7	NA	TRBV7-9	NA
CSASRPGAEAFF	TGCAGTGCTAGTCGGCCAGGTGCTGAAGCTTTCTTT	TRBJ1-1	once	TRBV20-1	NA
CASISDRGRTQYF	TGTGCCAGCATTTCGGACAGGGGACGGACCCAGTACTTC	TRBJ2-5	NA	TRBV2	TRBD1
CAISEPLLAGAYEQYF	TGTGCCATCAGTGAGCCTCTGCTAGCGGGGGCCTACGAGCAGTACTTC	TRBJ2-7	NA	TRBV10-3	TRBD2
CASSPGGGGTEAFF	TGTGCCAGCAGTCCAGGGGGCGGGGGCACTGAAGCTTTCTTT	TRBJ1-1	NA	TRBV7-2	TRBD1
CASSLVYGVSNEQFF	TGTGCCAGCAGCTTAGTTTACGGGGTTTCCAATGAGCAGTTCTTC	TRBJ2-1	few	TRBV7-2	NA
CASSLNPDQAETQYF	TGTGCCAGCAGCTTAAATCCGGATCAGGCAGAGACCCAGTACTTC	TRBJ2-5	NA	TRBV7-3	NA